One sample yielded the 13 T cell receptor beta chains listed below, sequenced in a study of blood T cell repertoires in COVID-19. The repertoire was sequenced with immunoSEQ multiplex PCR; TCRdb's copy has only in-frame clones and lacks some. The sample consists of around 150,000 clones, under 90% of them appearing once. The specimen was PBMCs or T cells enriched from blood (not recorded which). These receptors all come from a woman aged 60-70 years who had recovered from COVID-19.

The CDR3 sequence: CASSGLEGADTQYF. Here the CDR3 DNA reads TGTGCCAGCAGTGGATTAGAGGGGGCAGATACGCAGTATTTT. The V call is TRBV2, the J call TRBJ2-3; D perhaps matches TRBD1 (6 bases). The CDR3 runs to 14 residues. V shed 4 bases and J shed 4 bases, with 12 bases lying between them. Germline assignment: CDR1 SNHLY and CDR2 FYNNEI.

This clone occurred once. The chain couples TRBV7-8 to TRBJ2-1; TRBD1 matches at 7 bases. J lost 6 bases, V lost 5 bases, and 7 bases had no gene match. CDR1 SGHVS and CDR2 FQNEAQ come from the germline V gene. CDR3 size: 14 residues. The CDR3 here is CASSPYRQGNEQFF. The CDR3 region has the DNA TGTGCCAGCAGCCCCTACCGACAGGGCAATGAGCAGTTCTTC. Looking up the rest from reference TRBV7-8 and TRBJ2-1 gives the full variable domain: GAGVSQSPRYKVAKRGQDVALRCDPISGHVSLFWYQQALGQGPEFLTYFQNEAQLDKSGLPSDRFFAERPEGSVSTLKIQRTQQEDSAVYLCASSPYRQGNEQFFGPGTRLTVL.

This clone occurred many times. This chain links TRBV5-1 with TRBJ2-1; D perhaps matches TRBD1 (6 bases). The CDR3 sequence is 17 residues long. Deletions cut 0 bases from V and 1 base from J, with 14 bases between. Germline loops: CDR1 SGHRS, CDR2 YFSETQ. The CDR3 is CASSLVPNQGSYNEQFF. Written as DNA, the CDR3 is TGCGCCAGCAGCTTGGTACCAAACCAGGGGTCCTACAATGAGCAGTTCTTC. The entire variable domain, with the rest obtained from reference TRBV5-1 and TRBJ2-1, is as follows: KAGVTQTPRYLIKTRGQQVTLSCSPISGHRSVSWYQQTPGQGLQFLFEYFSETQRNKGNFPGRFSGRQFSNSRSEMNVSTLELGDSALYLCASSLVPNQGSYNEQFFGPGTRLTVL.

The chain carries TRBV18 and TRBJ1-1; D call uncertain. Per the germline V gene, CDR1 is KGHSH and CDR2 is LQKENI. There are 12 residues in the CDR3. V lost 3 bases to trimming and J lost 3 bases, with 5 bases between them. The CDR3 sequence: CASSPTDTEAFF. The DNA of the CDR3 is TGTGCCAGCTCACCCACAGACACTGAAGCTTTCTTT.

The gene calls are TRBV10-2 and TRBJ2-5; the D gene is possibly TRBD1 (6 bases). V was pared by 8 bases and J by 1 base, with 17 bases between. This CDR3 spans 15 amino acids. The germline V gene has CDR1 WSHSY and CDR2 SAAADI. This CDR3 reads CASGRMRGSQETQYF. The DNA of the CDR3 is TGCGCCAGCGGTAGGATGAGGGGGAGCCAAGAGACCCAGTACTTC.

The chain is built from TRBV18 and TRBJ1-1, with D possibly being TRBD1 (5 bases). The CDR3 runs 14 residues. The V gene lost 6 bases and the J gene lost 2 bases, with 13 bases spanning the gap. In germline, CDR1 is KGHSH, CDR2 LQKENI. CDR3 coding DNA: TGTGCCAGCTCCTCGGCGGGACGCAACACTGAAGCTTTCTTT. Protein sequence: CASSSAGRNTEAFF. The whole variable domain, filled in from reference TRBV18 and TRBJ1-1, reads NAGVMQNPRHLVRRRGQEARLRCSPMKGHSHVYWYRQLPEEGLKFMVYLQKENIIDESGMPKERFSAEFPKEGPSILRIQQVVRGDSAAYFCASSSAGRNTEAFFGQGTRLTVV.

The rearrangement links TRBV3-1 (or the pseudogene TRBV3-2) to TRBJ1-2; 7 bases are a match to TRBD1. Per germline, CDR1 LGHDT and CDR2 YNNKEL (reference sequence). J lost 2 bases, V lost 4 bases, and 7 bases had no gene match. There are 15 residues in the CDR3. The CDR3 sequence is CASSLWTGPNYGYTF. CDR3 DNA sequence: TGTGCCAGCAGCCTCTGGACAGGTCCCAACTATGGCTACACCTTC.

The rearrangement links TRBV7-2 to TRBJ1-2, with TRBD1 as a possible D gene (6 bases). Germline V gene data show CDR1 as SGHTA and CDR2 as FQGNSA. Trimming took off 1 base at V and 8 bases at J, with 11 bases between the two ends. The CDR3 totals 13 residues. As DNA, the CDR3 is TGTGCCAGCAGCTTAGGGTCTGGGGGCGGCTACACCTTC. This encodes CASSLGSGGGYTF.

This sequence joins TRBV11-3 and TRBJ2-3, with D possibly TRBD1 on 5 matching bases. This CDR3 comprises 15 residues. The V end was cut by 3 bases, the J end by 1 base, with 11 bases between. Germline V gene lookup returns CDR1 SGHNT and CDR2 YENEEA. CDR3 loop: CASSLATTGTDTQYF. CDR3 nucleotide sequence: TGTGCCAGCAGCTTGGCTACGACAGGCACAGATACGCAGTATTTT.

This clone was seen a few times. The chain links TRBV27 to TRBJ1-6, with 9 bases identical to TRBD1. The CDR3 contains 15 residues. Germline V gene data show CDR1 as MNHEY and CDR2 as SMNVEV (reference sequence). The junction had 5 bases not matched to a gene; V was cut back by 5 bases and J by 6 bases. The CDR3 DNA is TGTGCCAGCAGTCGAGGACAGGGGCGTAATTCACCCCTCCACTTT. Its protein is CASSRGQGRNSPLHF.

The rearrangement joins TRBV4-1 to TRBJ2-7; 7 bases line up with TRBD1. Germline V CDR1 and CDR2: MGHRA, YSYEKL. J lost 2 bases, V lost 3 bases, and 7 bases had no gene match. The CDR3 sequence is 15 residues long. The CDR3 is CASSHKTGAPYEQYF. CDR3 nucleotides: TGCGCCAGCAGCCATAAAACAGGGGCCCCCTACGAGCAGTACTTC.

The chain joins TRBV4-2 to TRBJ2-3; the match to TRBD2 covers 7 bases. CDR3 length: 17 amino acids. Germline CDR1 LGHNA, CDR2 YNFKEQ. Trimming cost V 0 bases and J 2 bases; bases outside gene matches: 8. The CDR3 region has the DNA TGTGCCAGCAGCCAAGATTCGGGCGGGGGTCTCACAGATACGCAGTATTTT. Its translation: CASSQDSGGGLTDTQYF.

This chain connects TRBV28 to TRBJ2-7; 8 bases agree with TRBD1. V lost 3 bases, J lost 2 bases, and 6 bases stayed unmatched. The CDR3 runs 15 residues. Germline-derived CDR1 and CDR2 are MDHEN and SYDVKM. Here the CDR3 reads CASSLVQGAPYEQYF. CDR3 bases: TGTGCCAGCAGTTTGGTGCAGGGGGCCCCCTACGAGCAGTACTTC.